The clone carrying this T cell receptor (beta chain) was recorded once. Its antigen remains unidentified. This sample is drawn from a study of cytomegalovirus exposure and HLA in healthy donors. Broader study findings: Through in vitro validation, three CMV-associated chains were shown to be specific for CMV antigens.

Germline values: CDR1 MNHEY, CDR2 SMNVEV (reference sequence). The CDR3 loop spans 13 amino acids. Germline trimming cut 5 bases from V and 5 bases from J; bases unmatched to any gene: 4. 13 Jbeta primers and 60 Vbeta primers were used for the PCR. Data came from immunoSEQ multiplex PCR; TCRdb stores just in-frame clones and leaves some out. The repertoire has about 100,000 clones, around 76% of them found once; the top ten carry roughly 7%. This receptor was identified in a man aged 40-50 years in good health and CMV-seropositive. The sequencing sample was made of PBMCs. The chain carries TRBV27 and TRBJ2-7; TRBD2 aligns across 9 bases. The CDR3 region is CASSPLAGHEQYF. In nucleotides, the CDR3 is TGTGCCAGCAGTCCACTAGCGGGCCACGAGCAGTACTTC.